This T cell receptor beta chain was sequenced for a study of blood T cell repertoires in COVID-19. In the study overall: The samples span acute and convalescent COVID-19 from the United States, Italy and Spain. T cells, B-cell-depleted T cells, or PBMCs supplied cDNA or gDNA.

Trimming left V 4 bases short and J 6 bases short, with 9 bases between. The CDR3 contains 12 residues. Germline V lookup: CDR1 SGHRS, CDR2 YFSETQ. In the original workflow: The assay estimated nucleated cells by amplifying reference gene primers. The repertoire was sequenced with immunoSEQ multiplex PCR; TCRdb's copy has only in-frame clones and lacks some. The D gene and trimming were derived from the DNA, and the V and J assignments and clone size from that table. The repertoire has some 94,000 clones, 84% of them found once; the top ten carry under 2%. The sequenced sample was peripheral blood. The gene calls are TRBV5-1 and TRBJ2-3, with D uncertain. The clonotype originates from a man in his sixties or seventies with active or convalescent COVID-19. As DNA, the CDR3 is TGCGCCAGCAGCCCGTCGCGGGATACGCAGTATTTT. Protein sequence: CASSPSRDTQYF.